A selection of T cell receptor beta chains follows, all from one sample in a study of T cells in Graves' hyperthyroidism and ophthalmopathy. From the multiplex PCR reads, TCRdb called clonotypes with MiXCR, one entry per CDR3 protein. The table lists around 580,000 distinct CDR3 sequences, approximately 15% of them singletons, with 18% in the top ten. Input material: blood. The receptors were gathered from a woman between 18 and 30 years old with Graves' hyperthyroidism. Both conserved end residues are part of each CDR3. The D gene is left open where the match is weak. The size of a clone is reported for some rows only, either as once, few or many, or as a class for expanded clones.

d_call	clone_size	v_call	j_call	cdr3_nt	cdr3_aa
TRBD2	few	TRBV3-1	TRBJ2-7	TGTGCCAGCAGCCAAGGGGAGGGATCGAACTACGAGCAGTACTTC	CASSQGEGSNYEQYF
TRBD2	few	TRBV5-5	TRBJ2-7	TGTGCCAGCAGCCACCGGGAGGGAACCTACGAGCAGTACTTC	CASSHREGTYEQYF
-	many	TRBV24-1	TRBJ1-1	TGTGCCACCAGTGATTCGGACCATATGAACACTGAAGCTTTCTTT	CATSDSDHMNTEAFF
TRBD1	-	TRBV2	TRBJ2-5	TGTGCCAGCCTTAGGACAGGGCGCTGGGAGACCCAGTACTTC	CASLRTGRWETQYF
-	few	TRBV10-3	TRBJ2-7	TGTGCCATCAGTGTACAGCCTTCCTACGAGCAGTACTTC	CAISVQPSYEQYF
-	many	TRBV7-2	TRBJ2-7	TGTGCCAGCAGCTTAAACGGAGCCTACGAGCAGTACTTC	CASSLNGAYEQYF
-	many	TRBV7-2	TRBJ2-5	TGTGCCAGCAGCCGAGACAGACCCCAAGAGACCCAGTACTTC	CASSRDRPQETQYF
-	-	TRBV5-6	TRBJ2-7	TGTGCCAGCAGCGATGGTAGGCTCTACGAGCAGTACTTC	CASSDGRLYEQYF
-	few	TRBV20-1	TRBJ2-7	TGCAGTGCTAGAGACAGAGCTCTCCACGAGCAGTACTTC	CSARDRALHEQYF
TRBD1	-	TRBV6-1	TRBJ2-7	TGTGCCAGCAGTCGGGACAGGGGCGACTCCTACGAGCAGTACTTC	CASSRDRGDSYEQYF
-	-	TRBV20-1	TRBJ1-6	TGCAGTGCTAGAGAATCCCCAGGGTTCGGAAATTCACCCCTCCACTTT	CSARESPGFGNSPLHF
TRBD2	many	TRBV5-4	TRBJ2-3	TGTGCCAGCAGCGCCCGTCGACTAGCGGGGGGGATTGGCACAGATACGCAGTATTTT	CASSARRLAGGIGTDTQYF
-	-	TRBV7-2	TRBJ2-1	TGTGCCAGCAGCTTAGGGGCCGGCGGCGAGACCCAGTTCTTC	CASSLGAGGETQFF
-	many	TRBV20-1	TRBJ2-5	TGCAGTGCCGGGACTGGGGAGACCCAGTACTTC	CSAGTGETQYF
-	-	TRBV18	TRBJ2-7	TGTGCCAGCTCAAAGGACCGTCGAGAGCAGTACTTC	CASSKDRREQYF
-	-	TRBV6-1	TRBJ1-1	TGTGCCAGCAGTCCAAGTGAGGGGAGCACTGAAGCTTTCTTT	CASSPSEGSTEAFF
-	few	TRBV5-5	TRBJ2-1	TGTGCCAGCAGCTTCGGGGGTTTGGTGAATGAGCAGTTCTTC	CASSFGGLVNEQFF
TRBD1	few	TRBV19	TRBJ2-2	TGTGCCAGTAGCTCAGGGGGCATATTTCTCGGCGGGGAGCTGTTTTTT	CASSSGGIFLGGELFF
-	-	TRBV5-4	TRBJ2-1	TGTGCCAGCAGCTTTCGAGCGACTGCTGAGCAGTTCTTC	CASSFRATAEQFF
-	many	TRBV20-1	TRBJ2-1	TGCAGTGCAGATTGGGATTCCTACAATGAGCAGTTCTTC	CSADWDSYNEQFF
TRBD1	-	TRBV20-1	TRBJ2-7	TGCAGTGCTCGACAGGGTGAAGGGGGCGAGCAGTACTTC	CSARQGEGGEQYF
TRBD2	many	TRBV7-2	TRBJ2-3	TGTGCCAGCAGCTTAGTAAGGGGACTAGCGGGAGGAGATACGCAGTATTTT	CASSLVRGLAGGDTQYF
TRBD2	many	TRBV7-3	TRBJ2-3	TGTGCCAGCAGCCGCGGGACTAGCGGGGGGGCCAGGACAGATACGCAGTATTTT	CASSRGTSGGARTDTQYF
-	few	TRBV20-1	TRBJ2-2	TGCAGTGCTAGAGGGACACTGAACACCGGGGAGCGGTTTTTT	CSARGTLNTGERFF
TRBD1	-	TRBV18	TRBJ1-3	TGTGCCAGCTCACCAAAGGGACAGAATGGAAACACCATATATTTT	CASSPKGQNGNTIYF
TRBD1	few	TRBV12-3/TRBV12-4	TRBJ1-5	TGTGCCAGCAGCCAATACAGGGGGCTGGCTCAGCCCCAGCATTTT	CASSQYRGLAQPQHF
-	many	TRBV5-1	TRBJ1-2	TGCGCCAGCAGCCTAGATCCGGGGGCCTACTATGGCTACACCTTC	CASSLDPGAYYGYTF
TRBD2	few	TRBV20-1	TRBJ2-5	TGCAGTGCTAGTAAAGCGGGGGGCCCTGAGACCCAGTACTTC	CSASKAGGPETQYF
-	many	TRBV15	TRBJ2-3	TGTGCCACCAAAACCGATCAGGGGGGAGCAGATACGCAGTATTTT	CATKTDQGGADTQYF
-	many	TRBV2	TRBJ2-2	TGTGCCAGCGGCCCCTCCCCAATCCTCCGGGGGGAGCTGTTTTTT	CASGPSPILRGELFF
-	many	TRBV14	TRBJ2-3	TGTGCCAGCAGCCCGAGGATCAGGGTAATGACAGATACGCAGTATTTT	CASSPRIRVMTDTQYF
-	many	TRBV7-8	TRBJ2-3	TGTGCCAGCAGCGACAGTCATACGCAGTATTTT	CASSDSHTQYF
-	-	TRBV9	TRBJ2-3	TGTGCCAGCAGCGTGGACCCGAGCACAGATACGCAGTATTTT	CASSVDPSTDTQYF
-	few	TRBV20-1	TRBJ2-1	TGCAGTGCCAACGACCAGCCGAGAACCTCTTACAATGAGCAGTTCTTC	CSANDQPRTSYNEQFF
-	-	TRBV12-5	TRBJ2-1	TGTGCTAGTGGTGAGTCTTGGTACAATGAGCAGTTCTTC	CASGESWYNEQFF
-	few	TRBV11-2	TRBJ1-2	TGTGCCAGCAGCTTAGATCTGGCAGGAACCAACTATGGCTACACCTTC	CASSLDLAGTNYGYTF
TRBD1	-	TRBV6-2/TRBV6-3	TRBJ2-2	TGTGCCAGCAGTTACTCCCCGGACAGGGGAGCCGGGGAGCTGTTTTTT	CASSYSPDRGAGELFF
-	-	TRBV27	TRBJ2-7	TGTGCCAGCAGTCTCAACTTCGCTTACGAGCAGTACTTC	CASSLNFAYEQYF
-	-	TRBV7-3	TRBJ2-5	TGTGCCAGCAGCCCTAGTGGGGTGTCGGAGACCCAGTACTTC	CASSPSGVSETQYF
TRBD2	-	TRBV25-1	TRBJ2-1	TGTGCCACCCTGGAGGATAGGGCGGGAGAGGATGAGCAGTTCTTC	CATLEDRAGEDEQFF
-	-	TRBV20-1	TRBJ2-3	TGCAGTGCTAGGGCACATGGGGCCGGTAAAGATACGCAGTATTTT	CSARAHGAGKDTQYF
TRBD1	few	TRBV4-1	TRBJ1-4	TGCGCCAGCAGTCAGGGGGCAGCAGAAAAACTGTTTTTT	CASSQGAAEKLFF
-	few	TRBV5-6	TRBJ1-1	TGTGCCAGCAGCCTACCTCAGGGGATACATACTGAAGCTTTCTTT	CASSLPQGIHTEAFF
-	few	TRBV5-1	TRBJ1-5	TGCGCCAGCAGCTTGGCCACGAATCAGCCCCAGCATTTT	CASSLATNQPQHF
-	-	TRBV6-2/TRBV6-3	TRBJ2-7	TGTGCCACCTACGCCGGGGCCCGCGAGCAGTACTTC	CATYAGAREQYF